The clone carrying this TCR beta chain was recorded at least ten times. Its antigen is unknown. Amplification of TCR alpha and beta CDR3 regions from RNA used iRepertoire nested multiplex PCR. One-step reverse transcription and amplification started from around 100-400 ng of tissue mRNA or PBMC total RNA. TCRdb processed the multiplex PCR reads anew with MiXCR; each CDR3 protein has one entry. The sample holds around 100,000 distinct CDR3 sequences; 25% to 35% are singletons and the top ten take less than 55%. The data derive from a study of glioma-infiltrating T cells. General observations from the study: Tissue-blood divergence was below expectation in non-neoplastic patients, above in gliomas.

The sequence was collected from a human donor with low-grade glioma or glioblastoma, undergoing nonglioma brain surgery, or in good health (not recorded which). Sequenced: glioma tissue, nonneoplastic brain tissue, or PBMCs (not recorded which).

Here the CDR3 DNA reads TGTGCCAGCAGTTACATAACGCGGGGGGGCCGTGGTGAGCAGTTCTTC. It codes for CASSYITRGGRGEQFF. The J gene is TRBJ2-1, the V gene TRBV6-2 or TRBV6-3; 9 bases map to TRBD2. With V trimmed by 2 bases and J by 9 bases, 11 bases remained unmatched. This CDR3 is built from 16 residues. Germline CDR1 is MNHEY and CDR2 is SVGEGT.